This TCR beta chain was recovered during a study of OX40 agonist ivuxolimab in advanced cancers. As for the study in general: Patients assigned to dose escalation were diagnosed with hepatocellular carcinoma, melanoma, renal cell or head and neck cancer.

The CDR3 is 15 residues long. Germline-derived CDR1 and CDR2 are MNHEY and SVGAGI. V was pared by 0 bases and J by 2 bases, with 8 bases between. This table comes from immunoSEQ multiplex PCR, and its TCRdb copy is limited to in-frame clones, with some not included. The sample lists about 110,000 clones, 91% occurring once. V and J are TRBV6-5 and TRBJ1-3, with D tentatively TRBD1 (6 bases). The sample here was CD4+ or CD8+ T cells sorted from blood, taken in a trial of the OX40 agonist ivuxolimab. The sequence was obtained from an adult with an advanced solid tumor such as melanoma, head and neck, liver or kidney cancer. CDR3 loop: CASSYSGGPGNTIYF. The CDR3 nucleotides read TGTGCCAGCAGTTACTCGGGGGGGCCTGGAAACACCATATATTTT.